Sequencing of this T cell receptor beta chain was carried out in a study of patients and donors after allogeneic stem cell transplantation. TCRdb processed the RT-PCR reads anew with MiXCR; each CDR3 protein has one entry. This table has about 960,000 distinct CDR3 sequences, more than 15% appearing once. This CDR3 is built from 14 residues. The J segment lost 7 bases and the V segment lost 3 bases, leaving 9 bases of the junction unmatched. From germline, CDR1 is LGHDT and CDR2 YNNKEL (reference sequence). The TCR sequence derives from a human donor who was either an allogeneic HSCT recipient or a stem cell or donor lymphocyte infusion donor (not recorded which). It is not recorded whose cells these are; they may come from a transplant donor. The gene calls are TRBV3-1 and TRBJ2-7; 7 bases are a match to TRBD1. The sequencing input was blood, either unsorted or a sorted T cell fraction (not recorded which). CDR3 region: CASSQNRGSGEQYF. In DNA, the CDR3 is TGTGCCAGCAGCCAGAACAGGGGTTCGGGGGAGCAGTACTTC.